What follows is one T cell receptor beta chain and its context. What it binds is unknown. This sample was included in a study of beta chain features in type 1 diabetes. In all sorted populations, purity surpassed 95%. V lost 8 bases to trimming and J lost 4 bases, with 15 bases between them. CDR3 length: 14 residues. The V gene's germline CDR1 is LGHNT and CDR2 FRNRAP. Study findings and constraints: Within each of all four CD4+ subsets, Type 1 diabetes patients had TCRB CDR3s that were moderately but significantly shorter.

Expressed TCRB transcripts were sequenced because the isolated RNA had all been reverse transcribed beforehand. The assay was immunoSEQ multiplex PCR, and TCRdb's table has in-frame clones only and misses some. The sample shows about 650,000 clones, roughly 12% of them seen only once. V usage is TRBV12-5 and J usage is TRBJ1-5; TRBD1 is a possible D gene (6 bases). Sample: naive CD4+ T cells from blood. The TCR comes from a man aged 25 to 40 with type 1 diabetes. The CDR3 sequence: CASPPGAGNQPQHF. The CDR3 DNA sequence: TGTGCTAGTCCCCCGGGGGCGGGAAATCAGCCCCAGCATTTT. Supplemented by reference TRBV12-5 and TRBJ1-5, the full variable domain reads DARVTQTPRHKVTEMGQEVTMRCQPILGHNTVFWYRQTMMQGLELLAYFRNRAPLDDSGMPKDRFSAEMPDATLATLKIQPSEPRDSAVYFCASPPGAGNQPQHFGDGTRLSIL.